This T cell receptor (beta chain) was documented in a study of CD8+ T cells in alopecia areata. Study observations and caveats: Alopecia totalis/universalis scalp especially showed more expanded CD8+ clones than normal scalp. Shared TCR sequences were less clear between patients than in mice, possibly partly from HLA diversity.

Notes on this clone: The antigen is not known.

This CDR3 is built from 14 residues. The V end lost 1 base, the J end lost 11 bases, and 18 bases lay between the germline ends. Looked up from germline, CDR1 is SGHRS and CDR2 is YFSETQ. Described treatment: oral pan-JAK inhibitor, 5-10 mg twice daily. Isolated RNA was reverse transcribed into cDNA used as the sequencing template. Assay used: immunoSEQ multiplex PCR; TCRdb lists only in-frame clones, some missing. Here the sample spans over 150,000 clones, 58% being singletons. The J gene is TRBJ1-1, the V gene TRBV5-1; D gene unclear. The receptor comes from a human donor with alopecia areata. This specimen consisted of CD4+ T cells sorted from blood, obtained at week 24, from a patient treated with tofacitinib. The CDR3: CASSLSPATRSAFF. CDR3 nucleotides: TGCGCCAGCAGCTTGTCCCCAGCGACTCGGTCCGCTTTCTTT.